A single T cell receptor (beta chain) is shown here with its context. The sample comes from a study of CD8+CD57+ T cells in acquired aplastic anemia. For the study at large: Mean DNA quantity obtained from sorted CD4+ and CD8+ cells was 3 to 3.5 ug.

TCR beta VDJ and CDR3 profiling used genomic DNA as template. A single record per CDR3 protein comes from TCRdb applying MiXCR to the reads. This sample has fewer than 200,000 distinct CDR3 sequences; about 64% occur once, and the top ten carry roughly 44%. CDR1 SGHAT and CDR2 FQDESV come from the germline V gene (reference sequence). This CDR3 region has 15 residues. The ends were cut back, 2 bases at V and 0 bases at J, with 8 bases in the middle. The V gene is TRBV11-1, the J gene TRBJ1-5; no clear D gene. Sequencing used sorted CD4+, CD8+, or CD8+CD57+ T cells (not recorded which) from PBMCs. The source is a human donor in good health. The CDR3 sequence is CASSLHPNSNQPQHF. CDR3 sequence (DNA): TGTGCCAGCAGCTTACACCCCAATAGCAATCAGCCCCAGCATTTT. The variable domain in full, completed from reference TRBV11-1 and TRBJ1-5, reads EAEVAQSPRYKITEKSQAVAFWCDPISGHATLYWYRQILGQGPELLVQFQDESVVDDSQLPKDRFSAERLKGVDSTLKIQPAELGDSAMYLCASSLHPNSNQPQHFGDGTRLSIL.